These 10 T cell receptor beta chains were all obtained from the same sample, sequenced in a study of sequential checkpoint blockade in melanoma. Here immunoSEQ multiplex PCR was the method, and the copy in TCRdb shows in-frame clones only, minus some. The sample has about 20,000 clones; 73% are singletons. Treatment noted: randomized to nivolumab then ipilimumab (arm A) or the reverse (arm B). Material: CD8+ T cells sorted from blood (inferred from file names), obtained from a patient given nivolumab and ipilimumab in sequence. These receptors all come from a human donor with melanoma.

The chain is built from TRBV7-9 and TRBJ1-5, with D perhaps TRBD1 (6 bases). Germline V gene data show CDR1 as SEHNR and CDR2 as FQNEAQ (reference sequence). The CDR3 totals 13 residues. Trimming took off 2 bases at V and 11 bases at J, with 13 bases between the two ends. In nucleotides, the CDR3 is TGTGCCAGCAGCTTACCAGGGGTTTGGACCCAGCATTTT. Protein product: CASSLPGVWTQHF.

DNA for the CDR3: TGTGCCAGCCTTGACAGGCCGAGCTCCTACGAGCAGTACTTC. Translated, it gives CASLDRPSSYEQYF. V is TRBV2 and J is TRBJ2-7; D possibly corresponds to TRBD1 (6 bases). Trimming took off 8 bases at V and 0 bases at J, with 14 bases between the two ends. The CDR3 runs to 14 residues. The germline V gene encodes CDR1 SNHLY and CDR2 FYNNEI.

The CDR3 reads CASSAVGTEAFF. DNA of the CDR3: TGTGCCAGCAGCGCAGTCGGGACTGAAGCTTTCTTT. The J gene is TRBJ1-1, the V gene TRBV11-2; D uncertain. V was pared by 5 bases and J by 5 bases, with 9 bases between. Germline V gene lookup returns CDR1 SGHAT and CDR2 FQNNGV. There are 12 residues in the CDR3.

In its sample, this clone was seen a few times. The chain employs TRBV9 and TRBJ2-7, with D unresolved. CDR1 is SGDLS and CDR2 is YYNGEE in the germline V gene. Trimming took off 4 bases at V and 5 bases at J, with 16 bases between the two ends. The CDR3 sequence is 14 residues long. CDR3 region: CASSPTLTSNEQYF. The CDR3, as DNA: TGTGCCAGCAGCCCGACACTGACATCTAACGAGCAGTACTTC.

This clone has only a few counts. The V call is TRBV6-1, the J call TRBJ1-5; TRBD1 matches 10 bases. The CDR3 runs 19 residues. With V trimmed by 0 bases and J by 2 bases, 10 bases remained unmatched. Germline V lookup: CDR1 MNHNS, CDR2 SASEGT. CDR3 loop: CASSEAIRTGGMGNQPQHF. As DNA, the CDR3 is TGTGCCAGCAGTGAAGCTATCCGGACAGGGGGAATGGGCAATCAGCCCCAGCATTTT.

The J gene is TRBJ2-1, the V gene TRBV27; TRBD2 agrees at 10 bases. In germline, CDR1 is MNHEY, CDR2 SMNVEV (reference sequence). The CDR3 totals 16 residues. The ends lost 4 bases at V and 8 bases at J; junction bases unmatched: 11. CDR3 nucleotides: TGTGCCAGCAGTTCCCTCCTAGCGGGAGTGGGCTATGAGCAGTTCTTC. Translation gives CASSSLLAGVGYEQFF.

The chain joins TRBV10-2 to TRBJ2-1; 8 bases are shared with TRBD2. Germline V gene lookup returns CDR1 WSHSY and CDR2 SAAADI. The CDR3 contains 16 residues. J gave up 3 bases and V 0 bases, and 4 bases lay outside the gene matches. The CDR3 nucleotides read TGCGCCAGCAGTGAGTCGCGGGAGGCCAACTACAATGAGCAGTTCTTC. Amino acid sequence: CASSESREANYNEQFF.

The rearrangement joins TRBV28 to TRBJ2-7; D remains ambiguous. The CDR3 consists of 15 residues. V was trimmed by 3 bases and J by 2 bases, leaving 14 bases between them. Germline V gene data show CDR1 as MDHEN and CDR2 as SYDVKM. CDR3 sequence: CASSLAKTYPYEQYF. The CDR3 DNA sequence: TGTGCCAGCAGTTTGGCCAAGACTTATCCCTACGAGCAGTACTTC.

The chain joins TRBV10-1 to TRBJ2-1; TRBD1 matches 9 bases. The J segment lost 5 bases and the V segment lost 6 bases, leaving 5 bases of the junction unmatched. Germline V CDR1 and CDR2: WNHNN, SYGVQD (reference sequence). This CDR3 contains 14 residues. In nucleotides, the CDR3 is TGCGCCAGCAGCGATGGACAGGGGAACAATGAGCAGTTCTTC. Amino acid sequence: CASSDGQGNNEQFF.

This clone turned up a few times. At the DNA level, this CDR3 is encoded by other sequences in the same sample as well. This chain's CDR3 is CASSYSEAGGSYEQYF. CDR3 DNA sequence: TGTGCCAGCAGTTACTCTGAGGCGGGAGGGAGCTACGAGCAGTACTTC. The rearrangement links TRBV6-5 to TRBJ2-7; 9 bases are shared with TRBD2. Germline CDR1 and CDR2: MNHEY and SVGAGI. The CDR3 extends over 16 amino acids. V dropped 0 bases and J dropped 3; count of bases not matched to a gene: 6.